What follows are 24 T cell receptor beta chains derived from one specimen sequenced in a study of CD8 T cells in Susac syndrome (dated by TCRdb to between 2018 and 2021). The library came from the immunoSEQ multiplex PCR assay. RNA was extracted using the RNeasy kit, and roughly 0.45 to 1 microgram was reverse transcribed with random hexamers. The raw public reads went through TCRdb reprocessing: fastp at Q25, MiXCR clone calling, in-frame beta chains kept. Rows are combined by CDR3 protein, so each entry shows the most common genes and DNA. This sample is represented by more than 100,000 distinct CDR3 sequences; 96% of them were singletons. The ten largest clones represent 0.11% to 0.15% of the sample. The sequenced material came from CD4+ T cells from PBMCs. Receptors originate from a human donor with Susac syndrome.

The chain combines TRBV4-2 with TRBJ2-6; D uncertain. This CDR3 has 17 residues. The germline gives CDR1 LGHNA, CDR2 YNFKEQ. Trimming left V 2 bases short and J 0 bases short, with 11 bases between. The CDR3 coding sequence is TGTGCCAGCAGCCAAAATCCAGGTATCTCTGGGGCCAACGTCCTGACTTTC. Protein product: CASSQNPGISGANVLTF.

V usage is TRBV29-1 and J usage is TRBJ1-5; a possible D gene is TRBD1 (6 bases). Trimming took off 4 bases at V and 0 bases at J, with 10 bases between the two ends. From germline, CDR1 is SQVTM and CDR2 ANQGSEA. This CDR3 contains 14 residues. This chain's CDR3 is CSVGLRGSNQPQHF. CDR3 nucleotide sequence: TGCAGCGTTGGCCTCAGGGGTAGCAATCAGCCCCAGCATTTT.

This clonotype came up once. This sequence joins TRBV20-1 and TRBJ1-2; tentative D call: TRBD1 (5 bases). Per germline, CDR1 DFQATT and CDR2 SNEGSKA (reference sequence). V was pared by 0 bases and J by 6 bases, with 11 bases between. This CDR3 has 13 residues. The CDR3 sequence is CSAREDSYDGYTF. The CDR3 nucleotides read TGCAGTGCTAGAGAAGACAGCTACGATGGCTACACCTTC.

The CDR3 DNA follows: TGCGCCAGCAGCTTCGACGGACAGGGCTATGGCTACACCTTC. It codes for CASSFDGQGYGYTF. The chain carries TRBV5-1 and TRBJ1-2; 8 bases are shared with TRBD1. V dropped 2 bases and J dropped 4; count of bases not matched to a gene: 4. The CDR3 is 14 amino acids. Germline V gene data show CDR1 as SGHRS and CDR2 as YFSETQ.

This chain links TRBV28 with TRBJ2-3; TRBD1 or TRBD2 may be the D gene (6 bases each). V dropped 8 bases and J dropped 4 bases, with 13 bases sitting between them. There are 13 residues in the CDR3. CDR1 and CDR2 from the germline V gene are MDHEN and SYDVKM. The CDR3 reads CASATGGPDTQYF. The CDR3 DNA reads TGTGCCAGCGCGACCGGGGGCCCAGATACGCAGTATTTT. The full variable domain, its missing parts supplied by reference TRBV28 and TRBJ2-3, is DVKVTQSSRYLVKRTGEKVFLECVQDMDHENMFWYRQDPGLGLRLIYFSYDVKMKEKGDIPEGYSVSREKKERFSLILESASTNQTSMYLCASATGGPDTQYFGPGTRLTVL.

The V gene is TRBV7-3, the J gene TRBJ2-3; tentative D call: TRBD2 (6 bases). CDR1 SGHTA and CDR2 FQGTGA come from the germline V gene. This CDR3 has 14 residues. The V gene lost 3 bases and the J gene lost 2 bases, with 9 bases spanning the gap. The CDR3 coding sequence is TGTGCCAGCAGCTTGGCGGGGCCCACAGATACGCAGTATTTT. Translated, it gives CASSLAGPTDTQYF.

The chain couples TRBV7-9 to TRBJ2-3, with D tentatively TRBD1 (5 bases). V lost 1 base and J lost 3, with 11 bases in between. Germline V gene lookup returns CDR1 SEHNR and CDR2 FQNEAQ (reference sequence). This CDR3 has 15 amino acids. The CDR3 nucleotides are TGTGCCAGCAGCTTAGTGGGTCAGGGAACAGATACGCAGTATTTT. Amino acids: CASSLVGQGTDTQYF.

The rearrangement uses TRBV25-1 and TRBJ2-1; D is undetermined. Trimming removed 8 bases at V and 4 bases at J, with 6 bases between. The CDR3 loop spans 11 amino acids. The germline CDR1 and CDR2 sequences are MGHDK and SYGVNS. The CDR3 sequence is CASAGYNEQFF. The CDR3 DNA reads TGTGCCAGCGCTGGGTACAATGAGCAGTTCTTC.

The genes are TRBV5-1 and TRBJ2-4; D unresolved. The CDR3 has 13 amino acids. From germline, CDR1 is SGHRS and CDR2 YFSETQ. The V gene lost 2 bases and the J gene lost 8 bases, with 11 bases spanning the gap. CDR3 in amino acids: CASSLRMLDIQYF. As DNA, the CDR3 is TGCGCCAGCAGCTTAAGAATGTTGGACATTCAGTACTTC.

This chain links TRBV20-1 with TRBJ2-7; possibly TRBD1 for D (5 bases). The CDR3 loop spans 14 amino acids. Germline loops: CDR1 DFQATT, CDR2 SNEGSKA (reference sequence). V was trimmed by 1 base and J by 0 bases, leaving 10 bases between them. The CDR3 sequence is CSARAPTASYEQYF. In DNA form, the CDR3 reads TGCAGTGCTAGAGCCCCGACAGCCTCCTACGAGCAGTACTTC.

The V call is TRBV7-9, the J call TRBJ2-7; 8 nucleotides line up with TRBD2. CDR1 and CDR2 from the germline V gene are SEHNR and FQNEAQ (reference sequence). The CDR3 runs 16 residues. The V and J ends lost 2 bases and 5 bases, in that order; junction bases with no gene match: 11. CDR3 DNA sequence: TGTGCCAGCAGCTTATCAGCGGGAGTGGCGGGTAACGAGCAGTACTTC. Translating gives CASSLSAGVAGNEQYF.

The chain links TRBV5-4 to TRBJ1-4; D is undetermined. The germline V gene encodes CDR1 SGHNT and CDR2 YYREEE (reference sequence). The CDR3 totals 12 residues. The V end lost 4 bases, the J end lost 8 bases, and 9 bases lay between the germline ends. Written as DNA, the CDR3 is TGTGCCAGCAGCAACCTCGCCGAAAAACTGTTTTTT. Amino acids: CASSNLAEKLFF.

The chain carries TRBV20-1 and TRBJ1-5, with 8 bases identical to TRBD1. The CDR3 loop spans 17 amino acids. V was pared by 1 base and J by 1 base, with 9 bases of the junction left unmatched. The germline gives CDR1 DFQATT, CDR2 SNEGSKA (reference sequence). The chain's CDR3 is CSARVGTGLGSNQPQHF. CDR3 bases: TGCAGTGCTAGAGTAGGGACAGGTTTAGGGAGCAATCAGCCCCAGCATTTT.

The chain has TRBV7-2 and TRBJ1-5; 9 bases match TRBD1. Trimming cost V 4 bases and J 6 bases; bases outside gene matches: 4. From germline, CDR1 is SGHTA and CDR2 FQGNSA. This CDR3 has 14 residues. The CDR3 DNA is TGTGCCAGCAGCTCCGGGACAGGGCCTCAGCCCCAGCATTTT. Translation: CASSSGTGPQPQHF.

Written as DNA, the CDR3 is TGCAGTGCTACAGGAGGGAACACTGAAGCTTTCTTT. Translation: CSATGGNTEAFF. The genes are TRBV20-1 and TRBJ1-1; unclear D gene. In germline, CDR1 is DFQATT, CDR2 SNEGSKA (reference sequence). The CDR3 is 12 residues long. V was clipped by 4 bases and J by 1 base, with 7 bases between them.

The chain recombines TRBV3-1 with TRBJ2-1; the match to TRBD1 covers 8 bases. CDR1 LGHDT and CDR2 YNNKEL come from the germline V gene (reference sequence). V trimming: 4 bases; J trimming: 8 bases; junction bases outside the gene matches: 10. The CDR3 is 15 residues long. CDR3 nucleotide sequence: TGTGCCAGCAGCCTCCGGGACAGGAGGGACGATGAGCAGTTCTTC. As protein: CASSLRDRRDDEQFF.

The J gene is TRBJ1-1, the V gene TRBV5-1; D unresolved. Trimming shortened V by 1 base and J by 1 base, and 8 bases separated the two germline ends. This CDR3 has 14 amino acids. CDR1 SGHRS and CDR2 YFSETQ come from the germline V gene. The CDR3 region is CASSLIQTNTEAFF. The DNA of the CDR3 is TGCGCCAGCAGCTTGATACAGACGAACACTGAAGCTTTCTTT.

This clonotype was recorded a few times. The chain joins TRBV3-1 to TRBJ1-2; a weak D match, TRBD1 (5 bases). The CDR3 loop spans 13 amino acids. CDR1 is LGHDT and CDR2 is YNNKEL in the germline V gene (reference sequence). The V and J ends lost 2 bases and 1 base respectively, with 5 bases between them. The CDR3 DNA reads TGTGCCAGCAGCCAACAGGGTAACTATGGCTACACCTTC. Translated: CASSQQGNYGYTF.

The chain joins TRBV4-2 to TRBJ2-7; D may be TRBD2 (5 bases). The V end was cut by 4 bases, the J end by 2 bases, with 15 bases between. CDR1 and CDR2 from the germline V gene are LGHNA and YNFKEQ. The CDR3 extends over 15 amino acids. CDR3 sequence (DNA): TGTGCCAGCAGCCCCACATCCGTCGGGACCTACGAGCAGTACTTC. It yields the protein CASSPTSVGTYEQYF.

This chain links TRBV5-6 with TRBJ1-5; D call uncertain. Trimming pared 2 bases from V and 5 bases from J, leaving 14 bases between. CDR1 and CDR2 from the germline V gene are SGHDT and YYEEEE. This CDR3 has 15 residues. The CDR3: CASSLDGRPDQPQHF. CDR3 in DNA: TGTGCCAGCAGCTTAGACGGCAGGCCCGATCAGCCCCAGCATTTT.

The CDR3: CSAALGSGANVLTF. CDR3 in DNA: TGCAGCGCCGCTCTGGGCTCTGGGGCCAACGTCCTGACTTTC. The chain is built from TRBV29-1 and TRBJ2-6; D remains ambiguous. Trimming shortened V by 7 bases and J by 0 bases, and 10 bases separated the two germline ends. The CDR3 is 14 amino acids. Germline V gives CDR1 SQVTM, CDR2 ANQGSEA.

V and J are TRBV20-1 and TRBJ1-5; D is unresolved. From germline, CDR1 is DFQATT and CDR2 SNEGSKA (reference sequence). The CDR3 has 15 amino acids. V gave up 0 bases and J gave up 4 bases, with 13 bases separating them. As DNA, the CDR3 is TGCAGTGCTAGAGATTACCTTTCCGAGAATCAGCCCCAGCATTTT. The encoded protein is CSARDYLSENQPQHF.

This chain links TRBV20-1 with TRBJ2-5, with D hard to call. V lost 7 bases and J 1 base, leaving 10 bases between the germline ends. Germline-derived CDR1 and CDR2 are DFQATT and SNEGSKA (reference sequence). The CDR3 extends over 12 amino acids. The CDR3 is CSGALLQETQYF. Here the CDR3 DNA reads TGCAGTGGGGCTTTACTCCAAGAGACCCAGTACTTC.

The rearrangement uses TRBV5-1 and TRBJ2-1; no clear D gene. V was trimmed by 0 bases and J by 3 bases, leaving 13 bases between them. There are 16 residues in the CDR3. The V gene's germline CDR1 is SGHRS and CDR2 YFSETQ. Here the CDR3 reads CASSLEVLGNYNEQFF. CDR3 DNA: TGCGCCAGCAGCTTGGAGGTCTTAGGAAACTACAATGAGCAGTTCTTC. The full variable domain, rest sourced from reference TRBV5-1 and TRBJ2-1, is KAGVTQTPRYLIKTRGQQVTLSCSPISGHRSVSWYQQTPGQGLQFLFEYFSETQRNKGNFPGRFSGRQFSNSRSEMNVSTLELGDSALYLCASSLEVLGNYNEQFFGPGTRLTVL.